This T cell receptor beta chain is from a study of blood T cell repertoires in COVID-19. Someone with COVID-19 had been met by exposed participants within 2 weeks before study entry. Method: immunoSEQ multiplex PCR; TCRdb's copy keeps in-frame clones and lacks some. Among around 220,000 clones listed, 85% to 90% were seen once. Per the germline V gene, CDR1 is SGHTS and CDR2 is YDEGEE. Trimming left V 3 bases short and J 6 bases short, with 13 bases between. The CDR3 length is 14 residues. The rearrangement joins TRBV5-8 to TRBJ2-1; weak D call: TRBD2 (6 bases). The sample taken for sequencing was PBMCs or T cells enriched from blood (not recorded which). This sequence originates from a man younger than 45 who had been exposed to COVID-19. The CDR3 sequence: CASSWWDLVNEQFF. For the CDR3, the DNA is TGTGCCAGCAGCTGGTGGGACTTGGTCAATGAGCAGTTCTTC.